This TCR beta chain was captured in a study of blood T cell repertoires in COVID-19. The CDR3 totals 15 residues. The germline CDR1 and CDR2 sequences are MNHEY and SVGEGT. J was trimmed by 6 bases and V by 3 bases; bases with no gene match: 7. TCRdb keeps only in-frame clones here, not all; method: immunoSEQ multiplex PCR. The sample consists of 130,000 to 150,000 clones, roughly 90% of them appearing once. This clone was recorded once. The receptor's source is a human donor in a cohort sampled during active COVID-19. The V call is TRBV6-2 or TRBV6-3, the J call TRBJ2-2, with 7 bases identical to TRBD2. What was sequenced was peripheral blood. The DNA for the CDR3 is TGTGCCAGCAGTTATGGGGGGGTTTTTCCCGGGGAGCTGTTTTTT. It yields the protein CASSYGGVFPGELFF.